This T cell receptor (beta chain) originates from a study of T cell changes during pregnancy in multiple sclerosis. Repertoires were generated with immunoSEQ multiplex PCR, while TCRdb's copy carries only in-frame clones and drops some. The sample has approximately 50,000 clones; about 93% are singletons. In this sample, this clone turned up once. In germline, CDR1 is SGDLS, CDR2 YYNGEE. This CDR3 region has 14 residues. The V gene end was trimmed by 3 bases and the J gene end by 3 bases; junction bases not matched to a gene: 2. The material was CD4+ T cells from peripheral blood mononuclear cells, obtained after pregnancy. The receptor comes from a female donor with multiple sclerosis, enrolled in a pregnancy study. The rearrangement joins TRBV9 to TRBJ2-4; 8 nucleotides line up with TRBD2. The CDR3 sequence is CASSARGGKNIQYF. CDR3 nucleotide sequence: TGTGCCAGCAGCGCCCGGGGGGGCAAAAACATTCAGTACTTC.